This passage covers 23 T cell receptor beta chains from one sample sequenced in a study of identical twins. Each CDR3 protein is one row after TCRdb ran MiXCR on the 5' RACE reads. Of 140,000 to 150,000 distinct CDR3 sequences in the sample, under 4.5% are singletons; the top ten hold 8.1%. Sample: memory T cells sorted from blood. The receptors originated from a man aged 18 to 29 in good health.

This clonotype has a count of ten or more. This CDR3 reads CASSATGTSIYEQFF. The CDR3 coding sequence is TGTGCCAGCAGTGCGACCGGGACTAGCATCTATGAGCAGTTCTTC. V and J are TRBV6-1 and TRBJ2-1, with TRBD2 matching over 9 bases. This CDR3 contains 15 residues. Per germline, CDR1 MNHNS and CDR2 SASEGT. V dropped 4 bases and J dropped 8; count of bases not matched to a gene: 9.

This clonotype was detected ten times or more. The gene calls are TRBV24-1 and TRBJ2-3; TRBD2 is a possible D gene (5 bases). The V end lost 5 bases, the J end lost 1 base, and 9 bases lay between the germline ends. Germline loops: CDR1 KGHDR, CDR2 SFDVKD. The CDR3 runs 14 residues. DNA for the CDR3: TGTGCCACCAGTGGAGCGGCAGGCACAGATACGCAGTATTTT. This codes for CATSGAAGTDTQYF.

This clonotype was seen many times. The rearrangement joins TRBV20-1 to TRBJ2-4; D is uncertain. V was trimmed by 3 bases and J by 6 bases, leaving 6 bases between them. The CDR3 has 11 amino acids. Germline V gives CDR1 DFQATT, CDR2 SNEGSKA (reference sequence). CDR3 sequence: CSASSINIQYF. CDR3 coding DNA: TGCAGTGCTAGCTCCATAAACATTCAGTACTTC.

This clonotype was observed many times. This sequence joins TRBV6-2 or TRBV6-3 and TRBJ1-5, with 9 positions matching TRBD1. Germline assignment: CDR1 MNHEY and CDR2 SVGEGT. J gave up 2 bases and V 5 bases, and 13 bases lay outside the gene matches. This CDR3 has 18 amino acids. CDR3 DNA: TGTGCCAGCAGTCCACAGGGGGCCAGACTACTCCGCAATCAGCCCCAGCATTTT. Translated: CASSPQGARLLRNQPQHF.

This clonotype was counted many times. The V gene is TRBV5-1, the J gene TRBJ1-5, with D hard to call. V gave up 0 bases and J gave up 6 bases, with 10 bases separating them. The CDR3 covers 14 residues. Germline V gene sequence: CDR1 SGHRS, CDR2 YFSETQ. As DNA, the CDR3 is TGCGCCAGCAGCTTGGAGGGAGGCATTCAGCCCCAGCATTTT. Residues: CASSLEGGIQPQHF.

This clonotype has a count of ten or more. The V and J genes are TRBV5-1 and TRBJ2-5; perhaps D is TRBD1 or TRBD2 (5 bases each). The CDR3 loop spans 13 amino acids. V was cut by 4 bases and J by 4 bases, with 11 bases left in between. Germline assignment: CDR1 SGHRS and CDR2 YFSETQ. CDR3 DNA sequence: TGCGCCAGCAGCACGGGACCGGGAGAGACCCAGTACTTC. This sequence encodes CASSTGPGETQYF. The full variable domain, rest sourced from reference TRBV5-1 and TRBJ2-5, is KAGVTQTPRYLIKTRGQQVTLSCSPISGHRSVSWYQQTPGQGLQFLFEYFSETQRNKGNFPGRFSGRQFSNSRSEMNVSTLELGDSALYLCASSTGPGETQYFGPGTRLLVL.

In its sample, this clonotype was seen many times. The chain has TRBV5-1 and TRBJ2-1; D remains ambiguous. Per the germline V gene, CDR1 is SGHRS and CDR2 is YFSETQ. The CDR3 covers 16 residues. V lost 4 bases and J 0 bases, leaving 14 bases between the germline ends. In nucleotides, the CDR3 is TGCGCCAGCAGCGCTTACTCGCTTAGCTCCTACAATGAGCAGTTCTTC. Its translation is CASSAYSLSSYNEQFF.

This chain joins TRBV6-1 and TRBJ1-1; D not certain. The CDR3 has 12 amino acids. CDR1 MNHNS and CDR2 SASEGT come from the germline V gene. V lost 4 bases and J 10 bases, leaving 13 bases between the germline ends. The CDR3 region is CASSAGPSGAFF. In DNA, the CDR3 is TGTGCCAGCAGTGCCGGGCCGTCCGGAGCTTTCTTT.

This clonotype was seen ten or more times. The CDR3 reads CASSPEGPGNIQYF. As DNA, the CDR3 is TGCGCCAGCAGCCCGGAGGGCCCTGGGAACATTCAGTACTTC. The rearrangement uses TRBV4-3 and TRBJ2-4, with a possible D match to TRBD2 (6 bases). The CDR3 sequence is 14 residues long. Per germline, CDR1 LGHNA and CDR2 YSLEER. V lost 4 bases and J 7 bases, leaving 14 bases between the germline ends.

This clonotype is labeled medium-sized (0.01 to 0.1%). The CDR3 spells CASTEDPTYNEQFF. The CDR3 region has the DNA TGCGCCAGCACCGAGGACCCGACCTACAATGAGCAGTTCTTC. The chain uses TRBV5-1 and TRBJ2-1; D gene unclear. Trimming shortened V by 6 bases and J by 2 bases, and 12 bases separated the two germline ends. Germline loops: CDR1 SGHRS, CDR2 YFSETQ. This CDR3 is built from 14 residues.

This clonotype was observed at least ten times. The CDR3 nucleotides are TGCAGTGCTAGAGACGAGGGGCGGGAAAAACTGTTTTTT. Encoded protein: CSARDEGREKLFF. The chain joins TRBV20-1 to TRBJ1-4; tentative D call: TRBD1 (5 bases). V dropped 0 bases and J dropped 8 bases, with 10 bases sitting between them. Per the germline V gene, CDR1 is DFQATT and CDR2 is SNEGSKA (reference sequence). The CDR3 length is 13 residues.

This clonotype was picked up many times. The J gene is TRBJ2-4, the V gene TRBV15; no clear D. The V gene lost 0 bases and the J gene lost 1 base, with 19 bases spanning the gap. CDR1 is LNHNV and CDR2 is YYDKDF in the germline V gene (reference sequence). The CDR3 contains 19 residues. The CDR3 region is CATSRDLWIGEGAKNIQYF. Written as DNA, the CDR3 is TGTGCCACCAGCAGAGATCTCTGGATAGGCGAAGGGGCCAAAAACATTCAGTACTTC. Complete variable domain (other parts from reference TRBV15 and TRBJ2-4): DAMVIQNPRYQVTQFGKPVTLSCSQTLNHNVMYWYQQKSSQAPKLLFHYYDKDFNNEADTPDNFQSRRPNTSFCFLDIRSPGLGDTAMYLCATSRDLWIGEGAKNIQYFGAGTRLSVL.

The chain employs TRBV4-3 and TRBJ1-2, with D hard to call. Trimming cost V 3 bases and J 0 bases, with 17 bases left between them. The CDR3 sequence is 17 residues long. Looked up from germline, CDR1 is LGHNA and CDR2 is YSLEER. The CDR3 protein is CASSQGHFKMTNYGYTF. CDR3 nucleotides: TGCGCCAGCAGCCAGGGCCACTTCAAAATGACTAACTATGGCTACACCTTC.

This clonotype came up a few times. The genes are TRBV11-1 and TRBJ2-2; 11 bases are a match to TRBD2. The CDR3 is 18 amino acids. Trimming took 4 bases from V and 2 from J; bases not matched to a gene: 9. The V gene's germline CDR1 is SGHAT and CDR2 FQDESV (reference sequence). The CDR3 spells CASSSPLGLAGNTGELFF. CDR3 in DNA: TGTGCCAGCAGCTCACCCCTCGGACTAGCGGGTAACACCGGGGAGCTGTTTTTT.

The chain has TRBV7-9 and TRBJ2-5; 7 bases fit TRBD1. Trimming cost V 9 bases and J 3 bases; bases outside gene matches: 7. This CDR3 region has 13 residues. In germline, CDR1 is SEHNR, CDR2 FQNEAQ (reference sequence). CDR3 sequence (DNA): TGTGCCAGTCTACCGACAGGGAAAGAGACCCAGTACTTC. It specifies CASLPTGKETQYF.

This clonotype was seen many times. This chain joins TRBV29-1 and TRBJ2-5; TRBD1 aligns across 7 bases. Trimming cost V 7 bases and J 3 bases; bases outside gene matches: 5. There are 12 residues in the CDR3. The V gene's germline CDR1 is SQVTM and CDR2 ANQGSEA. The CDR3 coding sequence is TGCAGCGGGGGACAGAGGGAAGAGACCCAGTACTTC. Encoded protein: CSGGQREETQYF. The full variable domain, its missing parts supplied by reference TRBV29-1 and TRBJ2-5, is SAVISQKPSRDICQRGTSLTIQCQVDSQVTMMFWYRQQPGQSLTLIATANQGSEATYESGFVIDKFPISRPNLTFSTLTVSNMSPEDSSIYLCSGGQREETQYFGPGTRLLVL.

This clonotype was picked up many times. V and J are TRBV5-5 and TRBJ2-7; 7 positions match TRBD2. V was pared by 5 bases and J by 2 bases, with 7 bases of the junction left unmatched. The CDR3 has 14 amino acids. Germline CDR1 is SGHKS and CDR2 is YYEKEE (reference sequence). In DNA, the CDR3 is TGTGCCAGCAGTCTTAGCGGGTATGCCTACGAGCAGTACGTC. It codes for CASSLSGYAYEQYV.

This clonotype was counted at least ten times. This chain uses TRBV2 with TRBJ2-3; D uncertain. The CDR3 extends over 14 amino acids. Germline CDR1 reads SNHLY; CDR2 reads FYNNEI. Deletions cut 4 bases from V and 9 bases from J, with 17 bases between. The CDR3 loop reads CASSANTLGETQYF. Written as DNA, the CDR3 is TGTGCCAGCAGTGCGAACACCCTAGGAGAGACGCAGTATTTT.

In its sample, this clonotype was seen many times. This rearrangement joins TRBV12-3 or TRBV12-4 to TRBJ1-3, with no clear D. Trimming removed 3 bases at V and 0 bases at J, with 6 bases between. The CDR3 consists of 14 residues. CDR3 amino acids: CASSLSTSGNTIYF. The CDR3 DNA sequence: TGTGCCAGCAGTTTGAGCACCTCTGGAAACACCATATATTTT.

This clonotype occurred many times. The chain recombines TRBV11-2 with TRBJ2-1; TRBD2 matches 13 bases. The germline V gene has CDR1 SGHAT and CDR2 FQNNGV. V lost 5 bases to trimming and J lost 4 bases; unmatched junction nucleotides: 8. The CDR3 sequence is 17 residues long. The CDR3 protein is CASSQRLAGGRYNEQFF. Written as DNA, the CDR3 is TGTGCCAGCAGCCAGAGACTAGCGGGAGGACGGTACAATGAGCAGTTCTTC.

The table lists this clonotype with many counts. This chain links TRBV9 with TRBJ1-2, with D possibly being TRBD1 (5 bases). Per germline, CDR1 SGDLS and CDR2 YYNGEE. The CDR3 covers 16 residues. Trimming cost V 0 bases and J 5 bases, with 17 bases left between them. The CDR3 here is CASSVAAQGRPYGYTF. CDR3 DNA: TGTGCCAGCAGCGTAGCAGCGCAGGGAAGACCTTATGGCTACACCTTC.

In its sample, this clonotype was seen a few times. V is TRBV18 and J is TRBJ1-1; TRBD1 matches at 7 bases. CDR1 is KGHSH, CDR2 LQKENI, per germline. CDR3 size: 13 residues. The trim removed 6 bases at V and 2 bases at J, leaving 3 bases unmatched. Here the CDR3 DNA reads TGTGCCAGCTCCCACAGGGGTAACACTGAAGCTTTCTTT. It yields the protein CASSHRGNTEAFF.

Relative to its sample, this clonotype is medium-sized (0.01 to 0.1%). V usage is TRBV20-1 and J usage is TRBJ1-5; TRBD1 is a possible D gene (5 bases). The V end was cut by 5 bases, the J end by 2 bases, with 10 bases between. The germline V gene has CDR1 DFQATT and CDR2 SNEGSKA (reference sequence). This CDR3 spans 13 amino acids. The CDR3 loop reads CSARQSGNQPQHF. The DNA of the CDR3 is TGCAGTGCTCGACAGAGTGGCAATCAGCCCCAGCATTTT.